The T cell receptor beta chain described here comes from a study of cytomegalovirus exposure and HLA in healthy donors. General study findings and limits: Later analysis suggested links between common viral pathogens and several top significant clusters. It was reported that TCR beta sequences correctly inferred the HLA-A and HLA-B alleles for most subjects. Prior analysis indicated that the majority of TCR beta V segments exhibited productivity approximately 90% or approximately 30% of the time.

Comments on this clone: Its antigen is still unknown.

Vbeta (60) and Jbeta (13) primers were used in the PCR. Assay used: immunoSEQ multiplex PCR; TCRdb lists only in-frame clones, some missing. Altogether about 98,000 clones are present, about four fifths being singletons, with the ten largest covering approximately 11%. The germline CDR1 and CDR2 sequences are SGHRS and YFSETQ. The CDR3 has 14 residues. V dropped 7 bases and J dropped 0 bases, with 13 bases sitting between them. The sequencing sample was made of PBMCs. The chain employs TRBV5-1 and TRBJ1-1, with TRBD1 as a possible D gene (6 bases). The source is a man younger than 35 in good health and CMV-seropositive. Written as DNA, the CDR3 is TGCGCCAGCGGCTACAGGGAGATGAACACTGAAGCTTTCTTT. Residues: CASGYREMNTEAFF. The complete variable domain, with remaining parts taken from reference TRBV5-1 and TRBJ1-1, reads KAGVTQTPRYLIKTRGQQVTLSCSPISGHRSVSWYQQTPGQGLQFLFEYFSETQRNKGNFPGRFSGRQFSNSRSEMNVSTLELGDSALYLCASGYREMNTEAFFGQGTRLTVV.